Presented here are 20 T cell receptor beta chains from one specimen sequenced in a study of T cell clonality in common variable immunodeficiency (dated by TCRdb to between 2014 and 2017). The protocol used for the library was the immunoSEQ multiplex PCR assay. TCRdb obtained this table from immuneACCESS and retained in-frame rearrangements with V and J assigned. These tables miss some clones; where compared with another copy, unresolved V genes account for less than half of the shortfall, and the remainder is unexplained. This sample is represented by more than 65,000 clones, with no singletons among them. Approximately 0.81% of the sample rests with the top ten. Sequenced material: peripheral blood mononuclear cells. The source of these receptors is a person between 18 and 70 years old in good health.

Ten or more counts support this clone. Read data end 3 residues before the CDR3 end; the end is taken from the germline J gene. The V and J genes are TRBV20-1 and TRBJ1-1, with a tentative D call TRBD1 (6 bases). The CDR3 has 13 residues. Germline CDR1 reads DFQATT; CDR2 reads SNEGSKA (reference sequence). V was pared by 5 bases and J by 1 base, with 11 bases between. CDR3 DNA, as far as it was read: TGCAGTGCTCCCCGGACAGAGAACACTGAA. Its translation: CSAPRTENTE. The whole CDR3 is CSAPRTENTEAFF.

This clone was detected many times. Read coverage stops 3 residues before the CDR3 terminus; the germline J gene supplies the remainder. This chain joins TRBV30 and TRBJ1-4; TRBD1 aligns across 9 bases. Trimming cost V 5 bases and J 7 bases; bases outside gene matches: 11. CDR3 length: 15 amino acids. CDR1 is GTSNPN and CDR2 is SVGIG in the germline V gene (reference sequence). The sequenced CDR3 bases are TGTGCCTGGTTTCCGGGACAGGGCTTGGGTGAAAAA. Translated: CAWFPGQGLGEK. The full CDR3 protein is CAWFPGQGLGEKLFF.

Ten or more counts support this clone. The read halts 3 residues ahead of the CDR3 end, with the missing end drawn from the germline J gene. The rearrangement joins TRBV20-1 to TRBJ2-3; 14 bases map to TRBD2. The CDR3 loop spans 16 amino acids. V lost 5 bases, J lost 2 bases, and 6 bases stayed unmatched. Per the germline V gene, CDR1 is DFQATT and CDR2 is SNEGSKA (reference sequence). CDR3: CSAPGTSGSFTDTQYF. The CDR3 bases that were read are TGCAGTGCTCCTGGGACTAGCGGGAGTTTCACAGATACG.

At least ten counts were recorded for this clone. With the read ending 3 residues before the CDR3 end, the germline J gene is used to fill in that end. The chain employs TRBV30 and TRBJ1-2; D is ambiguous. V lost 0 bases to trimming and J lost 4 bases, with 12 bases between them. This CDR3 has 14 amino acids. The germline V gene encodes CDR1 GTSNPN and CDR2 SVGIG (reference sequence). The chain's CDR3 is CAWSVQRVSYGYTF. The CDR3 DNA, read in part, is TGTGCCTGGAGTGTACAAAGGGTTAGCTATGGC.

This clone was observed at least ten times. The read comes to an end 3 residues before the CDR3 does, leaving the germline J gene to fill in the end. This rearrangement joins TRBV6-2 or TRBV6-3 to TRBJ2-7, with 7 bases aligning to TRBD1. With V trimmed by 6 bases and J by 2 bases, 4 bases remained unmatched. The CDR3 has 13 amino acids. The germline CDR1 and CDR2 sequences are MNHEY and SVGEGT. The sequenced part of the CDR3 DNA is TGTGCCAGCAGCTTCGACAGGGCCTACGAG. Its translation: CASSFDRAYE. The whole CDR3 reads CASSFDRAYEQYF.

This clone turned up a few times. With the read ending 3 residues before the CDR3 end, the germline J gene is used to fill in that end. This rearrangement joins TRBV5-1 to TRBJ2-5; 10 nucleotides align to TRBD2. The CDR3 runs 15 residues. Germline V CDR1 and CDR2: SGHRS, YFSETQ. J gave up 5 bases and V 6 bases, and 10 bases lay outside the gene matches. The CDR3 loop is CASTLAGEGRETQYF. CDR3 DNA, as far as it was read: TGCGCCAGCACTCTAGCGGGAGAGGGACGGGAGACC.

This clone was detected only a few times. The read gets to within 3 residues of the CDR3 end, and the germline J gene fills in the rest. The V call is TRBV2, the J call TRBJ1-5, with 12 bases lining up with TRBD1. Germline values: CDR1 SNHLY, CDR2 FYNNEI. V shed 9 bases and J 1 base; nucleotides not matched to a gene: 1. The length of the CDR3 is 14 residues. CDR3 sequence: CARGTGGSNQPQHF. The CDR3 DNA, read in part, is TGTGCCAGGGGGACAGGGGGCAGCAATCAGCCC.

This clone has ten or more counts. The CDR3 end is not reached by the read, which stops 3 residues before it; the germline J gene fills it in. The rearrangement links TRBV30 to TRBJ2-3; D not certain. The CDR3 has 13 amino acids. V was pared by 4 bases and J by 1 base, with 9 bases between. Germline CDR1 is GTSNPN and CDR2 is SVGIG (reference sequence). The part of the CDR3 DNA that was read is TGTGCCTGGATCCCTGCGGGCACAGATACG. Translating gives CAWIPAGTDT. The whole CDR3 sequence is CAWIPAGTDTQYF.

This clone has ten or more counts. Sequencing ends 3 residues short of the CDR3 end; the germline J gene provides the rest. This chain connects TRBV11-2 to TRBJ2-3, with 7 bases identical to TRBD2. The V and J ends lost 10 bases and 4 bases, in that order; junction bases with no gene match: 11. Germline lookup yields CDR1 SGHAT and CDR2 FQNNGV. This CDR3 region has 14 residues. CDR3 protein: CATREAGLPDTQYF. The covered CDR3 bases are TGTGCCACCCGGGAGGCGGGATTGCCAGATACG.

This clone was found many times. The read terminates 3 residues before the CDR3 end, so the remaining end is supplied by the germline J gene. J is TRBJ2-6 and V is TRBV9; D is uncertain. Germline V gives CDR1 SGDLS, CDR2 YYNGEE. The length of the CDR3 is 15 residues. Trimming cost V 4 bases and J 0 bases, with 8 bases left between them. The covered CDR3 bases are TGTGCCAGCAGCCTAGGTCGCTCTGGGGCCAACGTC. Its translation: CASSLGRSGANV. The whole CDR3 protein reads CASSLGRSGANVLTF.

This clone showed up many times. The missing CDR3 end, 3 residues past where the read stops, is filled in from the germline J gene. The rearrangement joins TRBV30 to TRBJ2-1; D is perhaps TRBD2 (7 bases). The CDR3 is made up of 13 amino acids. Germline CDR1 is GTSNPN and CDR2 is SVGIG (reference sequence). V was pared by 8 bases and J by 1 base, with 12 bases between. The DNA read from the CDR3 is TGTGCCGCCCGGGGGGCATCCTACAATGAG. Protein: CAARGASYNE. In full, the CDR3 reads CAARGASYNEQFF.

In its sample, this clone was seen many times. The observed sequence ends 3 residues before the CDR3 terminus, with the missing tail filled in from the germline J gene. The chain couples TRBV19 to TRBJ2-1; possible D gene TRBD2, 6 bases. The CDR3 runs to 14 residues. Trimming took 7 bases from V and 5 from J, leaving 15 bases between them. CDR1 is LNHDA, CDR2 SQIVND, per germline (reference sequence). Partial CDR3 DNA: TGTGCCAGTAACGCCGCGGGGTCTCACAATGAG. Protein sequence: CASNAAGSHNE. The entire CDR3 is CASNAAGSHNEQFF.

In its sample, this clone was seen many times. The read terminates 3 residues ahead of where the CDR3 ends, so the germline J gene completes it. The chain is built from TRBV6-2 or TRBV6-3 and TRBJ2-1, with TRBD2 identical over 8 bases. V shed 5 bases and J 6 bases; nucleotides not matched to a gene: 6. CDR1 and CDR2 from the germline V gene are MNHEY and SVGEGT. The CDR3 spans 14 residues. CDR3 DNA (partial): TGTGCCAGCAGTCGTCCGGGACTAGTCAATGAG. It codes for CASSRPGLVNE. The CDR3 in its entirety is CASSRPGLVNEQFF.

This clone has a count of ten or more. The DNA read from the CDR3 is TGTGCCAGCAGTACGCATATCCGGGGTAGCGGAGGTTACGAG. This sequence encodes CASSTHIRGSGGYE. The CDR3 reads in full as CASSTHIRGSGGYEQYF. J is TRBJ2-7 and V is TRBV12-3 or TRBV12-4; D possibly corresponds to TRBD2 (6 bases). The observed sequence ends 3 residues before the CDR3 terminus, with the missing tail filled in from the germline J gene. The CDR3 is 17 residues long. V gave up 5 bases and J gave up 4 bases, with 24 bases separating them.

This clone was recorded a few times. From the germline J gene comes the end of the CDR3, since the read stops 3 residues before it. The chain couples TRBV20-1 to TRBJ2-5, with 10 bases lining up with TRBD2. The junction had 5 bases not matched to a gene; V was cut back by 5 bases and J by 2 bases. CDR3 length equals 14 residues. Germline V gene lookup returns CDR1 DFQATT and CDR2 SNEGSKA (reference sequence). The CDR3: CSASRTSGQETQYF. The covered CDR3 bases are TGCAGTGCTTCCCGGACTAGCGGTCAAGAGACC.

This clone occurred many times. The missing CDR3 end, 3 residues past where the read stops, is filled in from the germline J gene. J is TRBJ1-2 and V is TRBV20-1; maybe TRBD1 (5 bases). CDR3 length: 14 amino acids. Trimming took 4 bases from V and 0 from J, leaving 12 bases between them. Per germline, CDR1 DFQATT and CDR2 SNEGSKA (reference sequence). The CDR3: CSAMARVPNYGYTF. The sequenced part of the CDR3 DNA is TGCAGTGCTATGGCCAGGGTACCTAACTATGGC.

This clone was observed a few times. The CDR3 goes on 3 residues after the read ends, and that part is filled in from the germline J gene. The V call is TRBV11-2, the J call TRBJ1-5; TRBD1 might be the D (5 bases). CDR3 length equals 14 residues. Germline CDR1 reads SGHAT; CDR2 reads FQNNGV. The ends were cut back, 5 bases at V and 2 bases at J, with 10 bases in the middle. The DNA read from the CDR3 is TGTGCCAGCAGCCACGGGGGGGGCAATCAGCCC. Translation: CASSHGGGNQP. The entire CDR3 reads CASSHGGGNQPQHF.

In its sample, this clone was seen many times. The read falls 3 residues short of the CDR3 end, and the missing part is taken from the germline J gene. The V call is TRBV7-8, the J call TRBJ2-1; 8 positions match TRBD2. Germline CDR1 and CDR2: SGHVS and FQNEAQ. Germline trimming cut 7 bases from V and 4 bases from J; bases unmatched to any gene: 9. The CDR3 is 15 amino acids. This CDR3 reads CASNPRGGSYNEQFF. The DNA read from the CDR3 is TGTGCCAGCAACCCCCGGGGGGGATCTTACAATGAG.

In its sample, this clone was seen many times. The read falls 3 residues short of the CDR3 end, and the missing part is taken from the germline J gene. The V and J genes are TRBV19 and TRBJ2-7; perhaps TRBD2 as D (6 bases). The CDR3 runs to 14 residues. CDR1 and CDR2 (germline): LNHDA, SQIVND (reference sequence). Trimming removed 1 base from V and 2 bases from J, with 9 bases in between. This chain's CDR3 is CASSIGWGAYEQYF. The CDR3 bases that were read are TGTGCCAGTAGTATAGGATGGGGGGCCTACGAG.

This clone was found many times. Sequencing ends 3 residues short of the CDR3 end; the germline J gene provides the rest. The rearrangement links TRBV7-2 to TRBJ2-5, with D perhaps TRBD1 or TRBD2 (5 bases each). CDR1 and CDR2 (germline): SGHTA, FQGNSA. The CDR3 loop spans 15 amino acids. V lost 6 bases and J lost 5, with 19 bases in between. This chain's CDR3 is CASRPRRGALETQYF. The sequenced part of the CDR3 DNA is TGTGCCAGCAGACCTCGTCGAGGGGCCCTGGAGACC. The full variable domain, rest sourced from reference TRBV7-2 and TRBJ2-5, is GAGVSQSPSNKVTEKGKDVELRCDPISGHTALYWYRQSLGQGLEFLIYFQGNSAPDKSGLPSDRFSAERTGGSVSTLTIQRTQQEDSAVYLCASRPRRGALETQYFGPGTRLLVL.